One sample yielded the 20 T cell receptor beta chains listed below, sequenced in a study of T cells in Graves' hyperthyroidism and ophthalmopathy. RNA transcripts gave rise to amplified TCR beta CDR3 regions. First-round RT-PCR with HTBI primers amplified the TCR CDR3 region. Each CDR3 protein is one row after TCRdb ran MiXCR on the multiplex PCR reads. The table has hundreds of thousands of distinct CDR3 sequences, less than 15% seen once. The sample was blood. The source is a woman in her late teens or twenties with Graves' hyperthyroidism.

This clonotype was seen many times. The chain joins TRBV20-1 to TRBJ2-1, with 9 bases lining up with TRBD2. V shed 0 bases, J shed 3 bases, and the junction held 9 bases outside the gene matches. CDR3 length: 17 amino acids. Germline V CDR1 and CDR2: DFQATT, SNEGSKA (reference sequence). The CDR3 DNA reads TGCAGTGCTAGAGATCAATTAGCGGGAGTGGGCTACAATGAGCAGTTCTTC. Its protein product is CSARDQLAGVGYNEQFF.

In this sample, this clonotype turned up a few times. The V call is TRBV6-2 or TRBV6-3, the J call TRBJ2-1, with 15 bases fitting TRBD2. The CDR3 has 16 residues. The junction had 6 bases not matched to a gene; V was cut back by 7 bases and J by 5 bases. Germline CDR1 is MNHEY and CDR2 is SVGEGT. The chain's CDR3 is CASKTRTSGRDNEQFF. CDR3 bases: TGTGCCAGCAAAACCCGGACTAGCGGGAGGGACAATGAGCAGTTCTTC.

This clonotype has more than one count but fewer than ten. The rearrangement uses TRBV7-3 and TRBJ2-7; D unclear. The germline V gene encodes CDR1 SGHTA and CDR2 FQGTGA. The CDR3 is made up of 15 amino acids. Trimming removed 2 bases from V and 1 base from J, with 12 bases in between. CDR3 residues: CASSLLPGGSYEQYF. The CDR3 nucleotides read TGTGCCAGCAGCTTACTCCCCGGCGGATCCTACGAGCAGTACTTC.

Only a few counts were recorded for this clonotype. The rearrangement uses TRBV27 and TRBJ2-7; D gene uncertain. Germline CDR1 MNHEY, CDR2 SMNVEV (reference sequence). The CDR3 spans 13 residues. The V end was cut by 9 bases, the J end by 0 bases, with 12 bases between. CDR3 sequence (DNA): TGTGCCAGTGGGCAGTCTTTCTCCTACGAGCAGTACTTC. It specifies CASGQSFSYEQYF.

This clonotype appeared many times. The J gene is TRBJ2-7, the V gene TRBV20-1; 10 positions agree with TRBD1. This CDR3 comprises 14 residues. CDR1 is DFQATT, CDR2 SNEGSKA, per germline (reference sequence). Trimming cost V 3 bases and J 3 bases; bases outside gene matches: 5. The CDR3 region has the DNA TGCAGTGCTAGCCGGGACAGGGGTTACTACGAGCAGTACTTC. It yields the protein CSASRDRGYYEQYF.

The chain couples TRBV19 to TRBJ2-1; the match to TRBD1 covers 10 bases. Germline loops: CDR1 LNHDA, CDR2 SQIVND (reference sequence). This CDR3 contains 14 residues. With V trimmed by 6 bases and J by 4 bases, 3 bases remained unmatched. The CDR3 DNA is TGTGCCAGTAGCGACAGGGGGCTTTACAATGAGCAGTTCTTC. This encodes CASSDRGLYNEQFF.

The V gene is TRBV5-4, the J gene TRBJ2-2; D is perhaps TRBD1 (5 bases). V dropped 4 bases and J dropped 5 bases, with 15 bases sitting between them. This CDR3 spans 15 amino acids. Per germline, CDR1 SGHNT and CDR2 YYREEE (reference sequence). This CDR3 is CASSADSLGTGELFF. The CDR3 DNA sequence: TGTGCCAGCAGCGCAGACAGCTTGGGGACCGGGGAGCTGTTTTTT.

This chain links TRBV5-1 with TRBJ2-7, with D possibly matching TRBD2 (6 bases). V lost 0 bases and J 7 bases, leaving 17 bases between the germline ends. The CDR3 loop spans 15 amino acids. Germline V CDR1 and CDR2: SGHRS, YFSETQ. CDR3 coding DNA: TGCGCCAGCAGCTTGGTAGCCAGCGGGCTCCGAGAGCAGTACTTC. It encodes CASSLVASGLREQYF. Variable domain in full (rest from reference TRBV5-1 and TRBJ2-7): KAGVTQTPRYLIKTRGQQVTLSCSPISGHRSVSWYQQTPGQGLQFLFEYFSETQRNKGNFPGRFSGRQFSNSRSEMNVSTLELGDSALYLCASSLVASGLREQYFGPGTRLTVT.

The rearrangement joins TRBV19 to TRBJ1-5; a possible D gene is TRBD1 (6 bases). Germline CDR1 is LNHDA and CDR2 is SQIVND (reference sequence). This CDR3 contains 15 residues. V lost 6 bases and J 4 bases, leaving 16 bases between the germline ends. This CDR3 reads CASRWSTGINQPQHF. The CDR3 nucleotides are TGTGCCAGTAGATGGAGTACAGGGATAAATCAGCCCCAGCATTTT.

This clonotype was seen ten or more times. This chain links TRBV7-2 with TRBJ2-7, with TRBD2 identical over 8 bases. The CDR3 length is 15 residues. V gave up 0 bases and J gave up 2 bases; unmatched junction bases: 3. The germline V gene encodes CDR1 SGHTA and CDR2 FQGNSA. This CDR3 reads CASSLAAGVPYEQYF. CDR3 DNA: TGTGCCAGCAGCTTAGCAGCGGGAGTCCCCTACGAGCAGTACTTC.

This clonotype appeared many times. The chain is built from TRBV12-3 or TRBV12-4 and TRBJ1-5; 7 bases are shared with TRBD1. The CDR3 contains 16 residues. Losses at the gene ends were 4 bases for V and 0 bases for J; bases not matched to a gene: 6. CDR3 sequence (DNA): TGTGCCAGCAGTTCAGGGACAGTGGATAGCAATCAGCCCCAGCATTTT. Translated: CASSSGTVDSNQPQHF.

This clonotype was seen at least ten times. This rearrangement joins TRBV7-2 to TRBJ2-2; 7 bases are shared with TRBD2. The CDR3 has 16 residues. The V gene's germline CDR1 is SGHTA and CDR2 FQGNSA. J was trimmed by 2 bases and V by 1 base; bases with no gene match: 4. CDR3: CASSLGGSGNTGELFF. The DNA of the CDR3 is TGTGCCAGCAGCTTAGGCGGGAGCGGTAACACCGGGGAGCTGTTTTTT.

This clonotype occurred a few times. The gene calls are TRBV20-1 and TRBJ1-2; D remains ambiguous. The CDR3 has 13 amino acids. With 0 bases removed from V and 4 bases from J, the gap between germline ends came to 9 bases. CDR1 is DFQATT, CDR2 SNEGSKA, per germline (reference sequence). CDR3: CSARDQAAYGYTF. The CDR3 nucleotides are TGCAGTGCTAGAGATCAGGCGGCCTATGGCTACACCTTC.

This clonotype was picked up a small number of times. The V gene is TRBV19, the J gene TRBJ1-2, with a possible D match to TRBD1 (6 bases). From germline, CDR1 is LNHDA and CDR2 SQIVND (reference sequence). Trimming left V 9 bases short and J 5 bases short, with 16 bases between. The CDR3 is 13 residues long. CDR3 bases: TGTGCCAGCAGGGGCTGGGTGCCTTATGGCTACACCTTC. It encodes CASRGWVPYGYTF.

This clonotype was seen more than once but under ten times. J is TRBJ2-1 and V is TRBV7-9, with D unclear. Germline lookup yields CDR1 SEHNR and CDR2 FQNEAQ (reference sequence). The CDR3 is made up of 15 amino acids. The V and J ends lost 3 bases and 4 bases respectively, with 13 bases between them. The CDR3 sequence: CASSLGWSTYNEQFF. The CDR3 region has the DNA TGTGCCAGCAGCTTGGGCTGGAGCACGTACAATGAGCAGTTCTTC.

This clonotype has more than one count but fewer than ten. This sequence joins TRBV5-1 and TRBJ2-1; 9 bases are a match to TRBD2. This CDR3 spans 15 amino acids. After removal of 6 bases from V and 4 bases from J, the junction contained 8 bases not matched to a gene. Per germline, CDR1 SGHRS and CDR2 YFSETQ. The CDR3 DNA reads TGCGCCAGCACGGGGAGGACTAGCGTATACAATGAGCAGTTCTTC. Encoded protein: CASTGRTSVYNEQFF.

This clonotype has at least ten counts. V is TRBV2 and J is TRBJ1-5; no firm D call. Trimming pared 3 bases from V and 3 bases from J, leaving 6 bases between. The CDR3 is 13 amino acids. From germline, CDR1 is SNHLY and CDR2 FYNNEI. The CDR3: CASSDRHNQPQHF. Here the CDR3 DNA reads TGTGCCAGCAGTGACAGACACAATCAGCCCCAGCATTTT.

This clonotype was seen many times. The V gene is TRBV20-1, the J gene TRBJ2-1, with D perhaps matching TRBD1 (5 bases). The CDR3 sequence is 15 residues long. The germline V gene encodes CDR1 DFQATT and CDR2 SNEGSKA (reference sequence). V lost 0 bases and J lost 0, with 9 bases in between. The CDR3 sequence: CSARDDRISYNEQFF. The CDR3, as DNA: TGCAGTGCTAGAGACGACAGAATCTCCTACAATGAGCAGTTCTTC.

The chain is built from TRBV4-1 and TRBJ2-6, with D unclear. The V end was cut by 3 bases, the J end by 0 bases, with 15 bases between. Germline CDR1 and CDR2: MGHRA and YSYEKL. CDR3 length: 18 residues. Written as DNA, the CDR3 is TGCGCCAGCAGCCATAAGGGTCTTACCAACTCTGGGGCCAACGTCCTGACTTTC. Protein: CASSHKGLTNSGANVLTF.

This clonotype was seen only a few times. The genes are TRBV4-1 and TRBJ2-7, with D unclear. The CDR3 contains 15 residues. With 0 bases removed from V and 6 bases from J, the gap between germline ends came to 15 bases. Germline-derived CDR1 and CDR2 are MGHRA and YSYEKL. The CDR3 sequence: CASSQEIQREVEQYF. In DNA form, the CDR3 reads TGCGCCAGCAGCCAAGAAATCCAGAGAGAGGTCGAGCAGTACTTC.